The T cell receptor beta chain described here comes from a study of T cell responses to AZD1222 COVID-19 vaccine. This table comes from immunoSEQ multiplex PCR, and its TCRdb copy is limited to in-frame clones, with some not included. The table lists tens of thousands of clones, approximately 90% of them singletons. This CDR3 has 16 amino acids. The J segment lost 8 bases and the V segment lost 4 bases, leaving 14 bases of the junction unmatched. Per germline, CDR1 LGHDT and CDR2 YNNKEL (reference sequence). This TCR came from an adult in good health. The chain combines TRBV3-1 (or the pseudogene TRBV3-2) with TRBJ1-2, with 9 nucleotides matching TRBD1. The input for sequencing was peripheral blood, taken on day 0 of AZD1222 vaccination. The CDR3 nucleotides are TGTGCCAGCAGCCTATCGTCGACAGGGGGGTTAGCGGGCTACACCTTC. This sequence encodes CASSLSSTGGLAGYTF.